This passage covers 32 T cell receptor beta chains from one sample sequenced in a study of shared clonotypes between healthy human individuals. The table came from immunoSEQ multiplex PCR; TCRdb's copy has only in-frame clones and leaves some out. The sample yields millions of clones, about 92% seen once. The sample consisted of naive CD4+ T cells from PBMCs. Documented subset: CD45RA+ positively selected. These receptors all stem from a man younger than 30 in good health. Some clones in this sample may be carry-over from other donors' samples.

The CDR3, as DNA: TGTGCCAGCATCCTTACGCAGGGGAGAAACACTGAAGCTTTCTTT. Translated, it gives CASILTQGRNTEAFF. The chain is built from TRBV6-1 and TRBJ1-1, with TRBD1 as a possible D gene (6 bases). Germline V CDR1 and CDR2: MNHNS, SASEGT. The CDR3 covers 15 residues. V shed 7 bases and J shed 2 bases, with 17 bases lying between them.

CDR3 in amino acids: CASSLLTETSEQYF. For the CDR3, the DNA is TGTGCCAGCAGCCTACTGACAGAGACTAGCGAGCAGTACTTC. The chain recombines TRBV7-9 with TRBJ2-7; tentative D call: TRBD2 (6 bases). This CDR3 comprises 14 residues. V lost 5 bases and J 6 bases, leaving 17 bases between the germline ends. Per germline, CDR1 SEHNR and CDR2 FQNEAQ (reference sequence).

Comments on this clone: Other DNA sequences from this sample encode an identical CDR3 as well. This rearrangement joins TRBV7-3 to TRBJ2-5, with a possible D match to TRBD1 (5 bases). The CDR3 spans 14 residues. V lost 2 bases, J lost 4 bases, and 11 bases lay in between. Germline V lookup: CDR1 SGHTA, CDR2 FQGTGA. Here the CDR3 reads CASSLSGSGETQYF. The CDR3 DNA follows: TGTGCCAGCAGCTTATCAGGGTCGGGAGAGACCCAGTACTTC. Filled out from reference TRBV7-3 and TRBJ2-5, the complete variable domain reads GAGVSQTPSNKVTEKGKYVELRCDPISGHTALYWYRQSLGQGPEFLIYFQGTGAADDSGLPNDRFFAVRPEGSVSTLKIQRTERGDSAVYLCASSLSGSGETQYFGPGTRLLVL.

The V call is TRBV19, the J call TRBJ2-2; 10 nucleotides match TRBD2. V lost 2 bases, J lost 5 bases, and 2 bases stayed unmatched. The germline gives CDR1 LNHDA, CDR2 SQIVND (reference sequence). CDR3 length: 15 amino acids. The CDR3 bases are TGTGCCAGTAGTATACTAGCGGGAGATACCGGGGAGCTGTTTTTT. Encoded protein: CASSILAGDTGELFF.

In DNA, the CDR3 is TGTGCCAGCAGTTCACCTGGACTCTTCTATGGCTACACCTTC. It yields the protein CASSSPGLFYGYTF. V usage is TRBV28 and J usage is TRBJ1-2; D ambiguous. V was clipped by 4 bases and J by 4 bases, with 13 bases between them. Germline values: CDR1 MDHEN, CDR2 SYDVKM. The length of the CDR3 is 14 residues.

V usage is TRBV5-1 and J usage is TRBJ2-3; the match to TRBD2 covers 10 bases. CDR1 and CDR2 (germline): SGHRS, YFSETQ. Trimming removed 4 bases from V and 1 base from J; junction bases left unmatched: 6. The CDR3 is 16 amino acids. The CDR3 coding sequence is TGCGCCAGCAGCATTCTAGCGGGAGAGGGCACAGATACGCAGTATTTT. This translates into CASSILAGEGTDTQYF.

CDR3 nucleotides: TGTGCCACCAGCAGAGACTCGACAGAAGGAAACACCATATATTTT. Translation: CATSRDSTEGNTIYF. V gene TRBV15 combines with J gene TRBJ1-3; weak D call: TRBD1 (5 bases). CDR3 length: 15 amino acids. Germline V gene sequence: CDR1 LNHNV, CDR2 YYDKDF (reference sequence). V lost 0 bases and J 4 bases, leaving 10 bases between the germline ends.

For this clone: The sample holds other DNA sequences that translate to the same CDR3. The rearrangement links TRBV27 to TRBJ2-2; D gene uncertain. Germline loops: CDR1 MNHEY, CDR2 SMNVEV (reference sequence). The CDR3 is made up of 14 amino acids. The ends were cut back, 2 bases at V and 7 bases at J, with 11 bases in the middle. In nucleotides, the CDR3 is TGTGCCAGCAGTTTAGCCGCTGGGGTCGGGGAGCTGTTTTTT. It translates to CASSLAAGVGELFF.

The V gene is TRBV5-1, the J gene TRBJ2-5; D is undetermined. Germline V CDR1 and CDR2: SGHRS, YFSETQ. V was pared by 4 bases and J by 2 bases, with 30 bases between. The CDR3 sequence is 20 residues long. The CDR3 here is CASSLEWRSHALPKQETQYF. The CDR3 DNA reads TGCGCCAGCAGCCTAGAGTGGCGGTCCCACGCTCTCCCAAAGCAAGAGACCCAGTACTTC.

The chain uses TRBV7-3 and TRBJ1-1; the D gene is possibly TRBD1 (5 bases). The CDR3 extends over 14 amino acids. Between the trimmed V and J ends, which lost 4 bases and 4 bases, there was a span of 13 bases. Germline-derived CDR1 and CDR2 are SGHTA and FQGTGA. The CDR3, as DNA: TGTGCCAGCAGCTCTCAAGAAACAGGCACTGAAGCTTTCTTT. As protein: CASSSQETGTEAFF.

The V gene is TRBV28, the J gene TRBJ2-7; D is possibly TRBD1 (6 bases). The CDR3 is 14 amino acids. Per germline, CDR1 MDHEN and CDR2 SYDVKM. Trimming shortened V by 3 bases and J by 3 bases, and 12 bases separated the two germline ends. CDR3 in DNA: TGTGCCAGCAGTTTTTTCCAGGGGCGCTACGAGCAGTACTTC. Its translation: CASSFFQGRYEQYF.

This CDR3 is CASSTETGFGNQPQHF. CDR3 nucleotides: TGTGCCAGTAGTACGGAAACAGGTTTCGGCAATCAGCCCCAGCATTTT. The rearrangement uses TRBV19 and TRBJ1-5; a possible D gene is TRBD1 (5 bases). This CDR3 has 16 residues. Germline values: CDR1 LNHDA, CDR2 SQIVND (reference sequence). With 4 bases removed from V and 2 bases from J, the gap between germline ends came to 15 bases.

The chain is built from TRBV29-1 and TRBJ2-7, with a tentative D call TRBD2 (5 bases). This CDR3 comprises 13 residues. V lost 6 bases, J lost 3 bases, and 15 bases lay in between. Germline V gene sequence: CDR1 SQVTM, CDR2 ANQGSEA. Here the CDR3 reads CSVRGSGHYEQYF. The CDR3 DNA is TGCAGCGTGAGAGGGAGCGGCCACTACGAGCAGTACTTC.

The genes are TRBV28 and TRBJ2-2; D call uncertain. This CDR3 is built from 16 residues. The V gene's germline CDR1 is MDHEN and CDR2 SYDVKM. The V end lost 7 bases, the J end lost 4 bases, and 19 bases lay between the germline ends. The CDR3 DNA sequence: TGTGCCAGCACGGTGGCCCGGGCTCAAACCACCGGGGAGCTGTTTTTT. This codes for CASTVARAQTTGELFF.

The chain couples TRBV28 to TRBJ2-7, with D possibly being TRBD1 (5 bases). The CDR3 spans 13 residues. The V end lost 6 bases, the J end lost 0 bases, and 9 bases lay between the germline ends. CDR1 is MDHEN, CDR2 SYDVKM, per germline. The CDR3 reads CASSQGDSYEQYF. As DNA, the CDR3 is TGTGCCAGCAGCCAAGGGGACTCCTACGAGCAGTACTTC.

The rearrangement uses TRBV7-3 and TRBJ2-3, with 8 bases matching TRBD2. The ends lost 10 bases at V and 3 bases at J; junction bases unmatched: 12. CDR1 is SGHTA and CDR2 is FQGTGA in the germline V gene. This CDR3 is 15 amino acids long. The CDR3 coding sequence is TGTGCCATTACTCTTACCGGGAGGGGGACAGATACGCAGTATTTT. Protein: CAITLTGRGTDTQYF.

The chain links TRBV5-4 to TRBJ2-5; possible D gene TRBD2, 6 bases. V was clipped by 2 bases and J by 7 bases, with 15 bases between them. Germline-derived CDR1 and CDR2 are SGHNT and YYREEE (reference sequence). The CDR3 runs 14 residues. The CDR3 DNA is TGTGCCAGCAGCTTTAGCGGATTACTAGGGACCCAGTACTTC. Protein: CASSFSGLLGTQYF.

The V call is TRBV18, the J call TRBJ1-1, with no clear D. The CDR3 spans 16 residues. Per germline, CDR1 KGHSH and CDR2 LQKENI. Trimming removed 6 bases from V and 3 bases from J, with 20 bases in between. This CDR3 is CASSSYTSNRDTEAFF. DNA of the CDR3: TGTGCCAGCTCCTCGTATACCTCCAACCGGGACACTGAAGCTTTCTTT.

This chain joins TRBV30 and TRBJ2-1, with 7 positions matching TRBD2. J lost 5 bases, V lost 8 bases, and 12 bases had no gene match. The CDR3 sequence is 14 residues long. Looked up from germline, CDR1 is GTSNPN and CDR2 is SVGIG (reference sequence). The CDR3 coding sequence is TGTGCCCTGGCCGTGGGGCGGGGGAACAATGAGCAGTTCTTC. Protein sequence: CALAVGRGNNEQFF.

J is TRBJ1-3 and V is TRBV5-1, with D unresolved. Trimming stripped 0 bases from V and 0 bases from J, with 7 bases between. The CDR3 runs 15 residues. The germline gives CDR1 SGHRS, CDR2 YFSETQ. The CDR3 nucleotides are TGCGCCAGCAGCTTGGCAGCCGTCTCTGGAAACACCATATATTTT. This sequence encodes CASSLAAVSGNTIYF.

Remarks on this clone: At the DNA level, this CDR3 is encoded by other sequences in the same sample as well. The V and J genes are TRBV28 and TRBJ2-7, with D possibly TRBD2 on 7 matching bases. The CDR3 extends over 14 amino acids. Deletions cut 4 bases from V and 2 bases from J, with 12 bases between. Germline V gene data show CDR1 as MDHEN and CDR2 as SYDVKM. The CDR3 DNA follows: TGTGCCAGCAGTTCCAGCGGGACAACCTACGAGCAGTACTTC. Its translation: CASSSSGTTYEQYF.

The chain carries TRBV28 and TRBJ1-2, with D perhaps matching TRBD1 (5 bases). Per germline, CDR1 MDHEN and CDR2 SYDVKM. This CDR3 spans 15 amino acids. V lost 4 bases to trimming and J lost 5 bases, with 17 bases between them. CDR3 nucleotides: TGTGCCAGCAGTTCCGTTGGGGGATCCCCTTATGGCTACACCTTC. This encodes CASSSVGGSPYGYTF.

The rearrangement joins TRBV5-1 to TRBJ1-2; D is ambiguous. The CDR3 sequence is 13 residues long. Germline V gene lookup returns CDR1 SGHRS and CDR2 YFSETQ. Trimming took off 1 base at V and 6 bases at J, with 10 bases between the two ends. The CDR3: CASSLFTQNGYTF. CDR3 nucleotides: TGCGCCAGCAGCTTGTTTACCCAGAATGGCTACACCTTC.

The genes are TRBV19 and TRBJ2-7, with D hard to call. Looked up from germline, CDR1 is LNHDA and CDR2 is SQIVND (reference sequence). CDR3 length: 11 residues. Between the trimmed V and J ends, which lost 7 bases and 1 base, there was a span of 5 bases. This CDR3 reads CASTDSYEQYF. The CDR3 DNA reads TGTGCCAGTACTGATTCCTACGAGCAGTACTTC.

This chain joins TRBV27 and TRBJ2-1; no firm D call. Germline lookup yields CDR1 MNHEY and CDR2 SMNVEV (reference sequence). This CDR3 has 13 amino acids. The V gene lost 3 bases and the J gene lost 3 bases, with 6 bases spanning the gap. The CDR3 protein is CASSFTRYNEQFF. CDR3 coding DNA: TGTGCCAGCAGTTTTACTCGCTACAATGAGCAGTTCTTC.

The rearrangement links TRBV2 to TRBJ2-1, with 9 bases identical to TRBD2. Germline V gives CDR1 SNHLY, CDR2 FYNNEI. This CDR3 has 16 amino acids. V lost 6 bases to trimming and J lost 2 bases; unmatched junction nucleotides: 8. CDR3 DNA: TGTGCCAGCAGCGGTAGCGGGAGAGGCCCCTACAATGAGCAGTTCTTC. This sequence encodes CASSGSGRGPYNEQFF.

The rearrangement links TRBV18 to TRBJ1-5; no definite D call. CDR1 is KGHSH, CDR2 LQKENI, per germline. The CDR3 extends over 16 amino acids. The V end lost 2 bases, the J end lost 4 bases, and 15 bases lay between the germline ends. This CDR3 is CASSPSSPGSNQPQHF. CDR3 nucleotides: TGTGCCAGCTCACCAAGTAGCCCAGGATCAAATCAGCCCCAGCATTTT.

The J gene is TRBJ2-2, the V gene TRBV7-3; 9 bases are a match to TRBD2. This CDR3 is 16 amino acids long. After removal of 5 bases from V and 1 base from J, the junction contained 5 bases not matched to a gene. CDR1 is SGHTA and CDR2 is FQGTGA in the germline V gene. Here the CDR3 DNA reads TGTGCCAGCAGCGAGCGACTAGCGGTGAACACCGGGGAGCTGTTTTTT. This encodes CASSERLAVNTGELFF.

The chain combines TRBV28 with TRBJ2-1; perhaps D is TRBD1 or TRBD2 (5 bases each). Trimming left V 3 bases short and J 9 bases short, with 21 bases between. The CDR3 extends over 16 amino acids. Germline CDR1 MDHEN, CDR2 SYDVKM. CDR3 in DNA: TGTGCCAGCAGTTTGCCGGGACGGTCTTATGCCAGTGAGCAGTTCTTC. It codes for CASSLPGRSYASEQFF.

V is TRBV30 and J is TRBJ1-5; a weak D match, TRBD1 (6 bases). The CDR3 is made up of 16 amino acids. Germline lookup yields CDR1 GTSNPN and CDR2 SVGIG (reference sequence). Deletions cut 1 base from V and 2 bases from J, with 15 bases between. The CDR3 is CAWSGNQGLGNQPQHF. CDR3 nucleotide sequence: TGTGCCTGGAGTGGAAATCAGGGGTTGGGCAATCAGCCCCAGCATTTT.

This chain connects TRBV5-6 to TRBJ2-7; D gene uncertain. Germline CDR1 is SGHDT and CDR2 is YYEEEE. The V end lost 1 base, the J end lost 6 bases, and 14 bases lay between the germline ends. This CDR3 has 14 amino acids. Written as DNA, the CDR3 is TGTGCCAGCAGCTTGTCGGGCACGGGCACCGAGCAGTACTTC. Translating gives CASSLSGTGTEQYF.

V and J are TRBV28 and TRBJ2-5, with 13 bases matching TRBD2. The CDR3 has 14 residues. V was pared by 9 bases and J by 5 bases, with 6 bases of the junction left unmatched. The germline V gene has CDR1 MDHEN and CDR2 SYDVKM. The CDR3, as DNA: TGTGCCAGTCGACTAGCGGGAGGAACGGAGACCCAGTACTTC. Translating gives CASRLAGGTETQYF.